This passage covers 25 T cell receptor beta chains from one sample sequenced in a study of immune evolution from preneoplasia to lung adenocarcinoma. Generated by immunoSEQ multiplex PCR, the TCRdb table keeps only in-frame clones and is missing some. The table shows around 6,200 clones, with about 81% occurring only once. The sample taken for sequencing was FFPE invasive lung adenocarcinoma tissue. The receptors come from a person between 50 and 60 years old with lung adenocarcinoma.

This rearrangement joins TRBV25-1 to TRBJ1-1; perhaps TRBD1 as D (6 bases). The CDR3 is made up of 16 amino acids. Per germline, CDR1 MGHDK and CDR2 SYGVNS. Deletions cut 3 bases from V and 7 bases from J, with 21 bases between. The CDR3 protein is CASSDPWGHTNGEAFF. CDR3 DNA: TGTGCCAGCAGTGACCCCTGGGGACACACTAACGGTGAAGCTTTCTTT.

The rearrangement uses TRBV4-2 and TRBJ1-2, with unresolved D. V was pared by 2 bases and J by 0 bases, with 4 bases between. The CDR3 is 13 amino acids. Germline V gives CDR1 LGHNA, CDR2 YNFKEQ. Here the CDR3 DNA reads TGTGCCAGCAGCCAAACTACTAACTATGGCTACACCTTC. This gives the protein CASSQTTNYGYTF.

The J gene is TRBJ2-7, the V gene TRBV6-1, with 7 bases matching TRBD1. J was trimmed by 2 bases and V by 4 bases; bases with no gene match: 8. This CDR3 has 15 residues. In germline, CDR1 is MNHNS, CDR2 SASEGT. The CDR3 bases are TGTGCCAGCAGTGGCCATCAGACAGGGACCTACGAGCAGTACTTC. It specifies CASSGHQTGTYEQYF.

The CDR3 DNA reads TGCGCCAGCAGCCAAGACGTCCGGGCTAGCGGGAGGGCCGGGTACGAGCAGTACTTC. Translation gives CASSQDVRASGRAGYEQYF. The rearrangement uses TRBV4-1 and TRBJ2-7; 12 bases line up with TRBD2. The CDR3 contains 19 residues. Germline-derived CDR1 and CDR2 are MGHRA and YSYEKL. With V trimmed by 0 bases and J by 4 bases, 13 bases remained unmatched.

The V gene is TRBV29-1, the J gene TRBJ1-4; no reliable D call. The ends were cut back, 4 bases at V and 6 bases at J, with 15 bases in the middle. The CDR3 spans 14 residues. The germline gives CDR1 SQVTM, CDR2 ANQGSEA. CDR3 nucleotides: TGCAGCGTTGCGGGGATCCCCGGGGATGAAAAACTGTTTTTT. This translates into CSVAGIPGDEKLFF.

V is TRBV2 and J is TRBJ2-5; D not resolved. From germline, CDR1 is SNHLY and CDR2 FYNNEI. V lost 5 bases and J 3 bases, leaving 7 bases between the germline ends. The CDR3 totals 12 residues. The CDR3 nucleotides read TGTGCCAGCAGTTGGACGGAAGAGACCCAGTACTTC. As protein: CASSWTEETQYF.

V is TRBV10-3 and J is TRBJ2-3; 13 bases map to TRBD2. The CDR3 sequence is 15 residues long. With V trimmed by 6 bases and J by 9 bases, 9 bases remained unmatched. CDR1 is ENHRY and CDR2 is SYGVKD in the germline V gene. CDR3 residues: CAIRKKLAGGETQYF. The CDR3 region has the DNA TGTGCCATCAGGAAAAAACTAGCGGGGGGGGAGACGCAGTATTTT.

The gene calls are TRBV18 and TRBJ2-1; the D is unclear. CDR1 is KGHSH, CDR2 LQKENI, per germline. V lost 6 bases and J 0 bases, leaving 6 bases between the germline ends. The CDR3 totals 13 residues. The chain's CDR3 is CASSVYSYNEQFF. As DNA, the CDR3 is TGTGCCAGCTCGGTTTACTCCTACAATGAGCAGTTCTTC.

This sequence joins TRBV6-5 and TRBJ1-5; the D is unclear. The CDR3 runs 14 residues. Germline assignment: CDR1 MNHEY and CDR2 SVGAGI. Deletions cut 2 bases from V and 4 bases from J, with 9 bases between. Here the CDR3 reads CASSYDSKNQPQHF. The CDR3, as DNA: TGTGCCAGCAGTTACGATAGTAAAAATCAGCCCCAGCATTTT.

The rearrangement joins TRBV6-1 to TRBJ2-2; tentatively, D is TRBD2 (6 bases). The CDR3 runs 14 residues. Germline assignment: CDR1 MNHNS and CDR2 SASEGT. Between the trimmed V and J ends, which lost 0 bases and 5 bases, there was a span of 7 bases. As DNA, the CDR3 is TGTGCCAGCAGTGAAGCCGGACTAACCGGGGAGCTGTTTTTT. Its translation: CASSEAGLTGELFF.

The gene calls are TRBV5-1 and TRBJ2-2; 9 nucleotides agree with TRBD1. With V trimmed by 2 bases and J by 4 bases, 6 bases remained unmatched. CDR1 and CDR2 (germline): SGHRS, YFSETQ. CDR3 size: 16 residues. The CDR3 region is CASSFQTGGLTGELFF. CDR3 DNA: TGCGCCAGCAGCTTCCAAACAGGGGGCCTCACCGGGGAGCTGTTTTTT.

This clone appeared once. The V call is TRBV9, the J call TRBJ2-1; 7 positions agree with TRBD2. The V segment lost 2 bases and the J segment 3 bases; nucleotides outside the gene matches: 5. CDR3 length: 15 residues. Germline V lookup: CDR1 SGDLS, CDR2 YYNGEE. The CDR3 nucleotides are TGTGCCAGCAGCGTCGGCGGGGGAGACTACAATGAGCAGTTCTTC. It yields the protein CASSVGGGDYNEQFF.

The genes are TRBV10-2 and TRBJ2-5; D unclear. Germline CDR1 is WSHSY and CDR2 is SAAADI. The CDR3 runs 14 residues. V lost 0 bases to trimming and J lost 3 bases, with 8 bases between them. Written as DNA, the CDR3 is TGCGCCAGCAGTGAGTCATGGCAGAAAGAGACCCAGTACTTC. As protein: CASSESWQKETQYF.

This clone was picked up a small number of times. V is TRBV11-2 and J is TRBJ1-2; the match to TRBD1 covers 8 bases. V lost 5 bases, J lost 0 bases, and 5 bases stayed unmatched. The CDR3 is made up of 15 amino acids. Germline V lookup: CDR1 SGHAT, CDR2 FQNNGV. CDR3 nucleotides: TGTGCCAGCAGCCCAGGGGGCGCGGCTAACTATGGCTACACCTTC. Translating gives CASSPGGAANYGYTF.

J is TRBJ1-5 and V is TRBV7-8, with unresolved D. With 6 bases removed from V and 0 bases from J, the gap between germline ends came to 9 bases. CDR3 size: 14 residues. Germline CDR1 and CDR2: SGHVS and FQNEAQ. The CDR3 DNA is TGTGCCAGCAGTTTCGACTATAGCAATCAGCCCCAGCATTTT. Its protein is CASSFDYSNQPQHF.

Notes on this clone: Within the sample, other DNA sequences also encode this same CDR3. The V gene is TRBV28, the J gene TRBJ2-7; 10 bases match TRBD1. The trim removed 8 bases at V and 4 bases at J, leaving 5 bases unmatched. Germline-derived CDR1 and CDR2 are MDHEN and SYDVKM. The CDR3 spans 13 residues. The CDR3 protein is CASRTGGRYEQYF. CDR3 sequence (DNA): TGTGCCAGCCGGACAGGGGGACGGTACGAGCAGTACTTC.

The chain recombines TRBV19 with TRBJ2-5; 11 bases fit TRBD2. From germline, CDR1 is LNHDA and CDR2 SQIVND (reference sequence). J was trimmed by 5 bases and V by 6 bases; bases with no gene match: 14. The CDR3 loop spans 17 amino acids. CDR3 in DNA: TGTGCCAGTAGCCAAGGGGGGATAGCGGGAGGGCAGGAGACCCAGTACTTC. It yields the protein CASSQGGIAGGQETQYF.

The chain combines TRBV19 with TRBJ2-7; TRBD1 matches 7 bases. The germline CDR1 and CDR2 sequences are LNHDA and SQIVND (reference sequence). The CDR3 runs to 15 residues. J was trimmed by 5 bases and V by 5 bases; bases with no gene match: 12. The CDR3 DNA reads TGTGCCAGTAGTTCACCGGGACAGTTCTTCAACGAGCAGTACTTC. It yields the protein CASSSPGQFFNEQYF.

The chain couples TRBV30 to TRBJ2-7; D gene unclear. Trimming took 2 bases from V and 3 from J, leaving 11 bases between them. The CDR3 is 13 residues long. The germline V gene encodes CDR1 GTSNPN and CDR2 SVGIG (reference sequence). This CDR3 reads CAWSHDANYEQYF. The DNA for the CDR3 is TGTGCCTGGAGTCACGACGCTAACTACGAGCAGTACTTC.

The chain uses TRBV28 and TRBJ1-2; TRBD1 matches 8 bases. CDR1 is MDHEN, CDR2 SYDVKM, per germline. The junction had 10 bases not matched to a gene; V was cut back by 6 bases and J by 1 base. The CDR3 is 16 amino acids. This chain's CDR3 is CASRPLGQGNNYGYTF. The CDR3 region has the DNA TGTGCCAGCAGGCCCCTAGGACAGGGAAATAACTATGGCTACACCTTC.

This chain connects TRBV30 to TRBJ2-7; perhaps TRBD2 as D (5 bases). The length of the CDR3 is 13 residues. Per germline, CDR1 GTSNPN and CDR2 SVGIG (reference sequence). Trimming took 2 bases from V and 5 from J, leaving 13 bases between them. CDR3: CAWSLPGVNEQYF. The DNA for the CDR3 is TGTGCCTGGAGTCTCCCCGGGGTTAACGAGCAGTACTTC.

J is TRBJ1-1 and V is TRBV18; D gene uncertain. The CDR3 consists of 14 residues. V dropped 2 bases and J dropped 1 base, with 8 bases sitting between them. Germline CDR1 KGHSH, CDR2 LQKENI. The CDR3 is CASSPERANTEAFF. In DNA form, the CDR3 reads TGTGCCAGCTCACCAGAAAGGGCGAACACTGAAGCTTTCTTT. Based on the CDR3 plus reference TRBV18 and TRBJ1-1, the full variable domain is NAGVMQNPRHLVRRRGQEARLRCSPMKGHSHVYWYRQLPEEGLKFMVYLQKENIIDESGMPKERFSAEFPKEGPSILRIQQVVRGDSAAYFCASSPERANTEAFFGQGTRLTVV.

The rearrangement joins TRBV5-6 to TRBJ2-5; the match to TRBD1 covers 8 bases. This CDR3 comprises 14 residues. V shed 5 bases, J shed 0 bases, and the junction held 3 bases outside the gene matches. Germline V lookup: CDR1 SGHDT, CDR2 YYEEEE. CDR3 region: CASRLQGDQETQYF. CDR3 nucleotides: TGTGCCAGCAGACTACAGGGGGACCAAGAGACCCAGTACTTC.

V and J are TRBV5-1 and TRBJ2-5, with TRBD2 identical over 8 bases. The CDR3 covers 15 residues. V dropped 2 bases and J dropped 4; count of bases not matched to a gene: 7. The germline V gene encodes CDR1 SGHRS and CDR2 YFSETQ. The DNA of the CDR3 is TGCGCCAGCAGCTTCTTAGCGGGAATCCGAGAGACCCAGTACTTC. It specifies CASSFLAGIRETQYF.

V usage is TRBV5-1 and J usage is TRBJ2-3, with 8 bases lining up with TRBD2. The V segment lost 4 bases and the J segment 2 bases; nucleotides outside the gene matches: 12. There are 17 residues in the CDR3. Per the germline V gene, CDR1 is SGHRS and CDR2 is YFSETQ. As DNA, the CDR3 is TGCGCCAGCAGCCCCTACCCTAGAGCGGGAGTCACAGATACGCAGTATTTT. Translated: CASSPYPRAGVTDTQYF.